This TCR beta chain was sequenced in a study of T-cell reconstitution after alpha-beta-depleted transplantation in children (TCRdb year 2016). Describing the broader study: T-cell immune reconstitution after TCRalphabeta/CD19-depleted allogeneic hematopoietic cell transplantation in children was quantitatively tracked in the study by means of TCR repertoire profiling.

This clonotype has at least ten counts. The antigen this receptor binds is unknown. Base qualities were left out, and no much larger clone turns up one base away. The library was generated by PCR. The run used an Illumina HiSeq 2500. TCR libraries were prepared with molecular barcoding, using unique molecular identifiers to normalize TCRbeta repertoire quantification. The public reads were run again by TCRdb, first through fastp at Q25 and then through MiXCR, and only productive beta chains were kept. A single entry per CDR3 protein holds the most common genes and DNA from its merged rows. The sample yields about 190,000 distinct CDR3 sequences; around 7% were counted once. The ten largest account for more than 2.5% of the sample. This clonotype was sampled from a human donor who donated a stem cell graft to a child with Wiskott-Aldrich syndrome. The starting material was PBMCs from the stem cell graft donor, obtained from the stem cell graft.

The nucleotide sequence reads as follows: TGCAGTGCTAGAGAGGGGACAGACTACGAGCAGTACTTC. It codes for CSAREGTDYEQYF. The rearrangement joined TRBV20-1 to TRBJ2-7; TRBD1 lines up with 7 middle nucleotides. Its CDR3 holds 13 amino acids, cysteine through phenylalanine. Only the CDR3 DNA stays, 39 bases, in frame from base 1. According to the germline V gene (reference sequence), CDR1 reads DFQATT and CDR2 reads SNEGSKA. V lost 0 bases and J lost 3 bases, and the count of bases not matched to a germline gene is 2.